Below, 28 T cell receptor beta chains from the same sample are listed, as sequenced in a study of blood T cell repertoires in COVID-19. Libraries were prepared by immunoSEQ multiplex PCR; TCRdb keeps only in-frame clonotypes and omits some of them. The table records 96,000 or so clones, 80% to 90% of them present only once. The sequenced material came from peripheral blood. The source of these receptors is a human donor with COVID-19, enrolled during active disease. The donor label of this sample is uncertain.

The J gene is TRBJ2-7, the V gene TRBV27, with TRBD1 matching over 12 bases. The CDR3 runs 15 residues. Per the germline V gene, CDR1 is MNHEY and CDR2 is SMNVEV (reference sequence). The trim removed 6 bases at V and 3 bases at J, leaving 6 bases unmatched. CDR3 region: CASSLGTGGYYEQYF. The DNA of the CDR3 is TGTGCCAGCAGCCTGGGGACAGGGGGCTACTACGAGCAGTACTTC.

The genes are TRBV29-1 and TRBJ1-5; a weak D match, TRBD1 (5 bases). CDR1 and CDR2 (germline): SQVTM, ANQGSEA. This CDR3 comprises 15 residues. The germline V and J ends were trimmed by 7 bases and 2 bases, with 18 bases remaining between them. As DNA, the CDR3 is TGCAGCGCTACGGGGGGAGATAGTGGCAATCAGCCCCAGCATTTT. Protein sequence: CSATGGDSGNQPQHF.

This sequence joins TRBV18 and TRBJ1-3; D gene uncertain. Germline CDR1 is KGHSH and CDR2 is LQKENI. The CDR3 has 17 residues. V gave up 4 bases and J gave up 0 bases, with 16 bases separating them. DNA for the CDR3: TGTGCCAGCTCACTACTTGGGAGGGTCAGCTCTGGAAACACCATATATTTT. It encodes CASSLLGRVSSGNTIYF.

In its sample, this clone was seen once. The gene calls are TRBV3-1 (or the pseudogene TRBV3-2) and TRBJ1-4, with D hard to call. This CDR3 has 15 residues. Deletions cut 2 bases from V and 5 bases from J, with 12 bases between. Looked up from germline, CDR1 is LGHDT and CDR2 is YNNKEL (reference sequence). CDR3 in amino acids: CASSQILGGNEKLFF. The DNA of the CDR3 is TGTGCCAGCAGCCAAATCCTCGGAGGGAATGAAAAACTGTTTTTT.

Only one count was recorded for this clone. The chain has TRBV5-1 and TRBJ2-1; D is tentatively TRBD1 or TRBD2 (9 bases each). CDR3 length equals 16 residues. Trimming left V 4 bases short and J 16 bases short, with 30 bases between. CDR1 SGHRS and CDR2 YFSETQ come from the germline V gene. CDR3 loop: CASSGGQGWRGGPSFF. The CDR3 DNA sequence: TGCGCCAGCAGCGGAGGACAGGGGTGGCGGGGGGGACCGTCATTCTTC.

CDR3 coding DNA: TGCGCCAGCAGCTTGGGAGCTAGCCCCACCTACAATGAGCAGTTCTTC. Translating gives CASSLGASPTYNEQFF. V usage is TRBV5-1 and J usage is TRBJ2-1; TRBD2 might be the D (5 bases). Looked up from germline, CDR1 is SGHRS and CDR2 is YFSETQ. The V end lost 0 bases, the J end lost 2 bases, and 12 bases lay between the germline ends. This CDR3 has 16 amino acids.

J is TRBJ1-2 and V is TRBV7-3; 7 bases are a match to TRBD1. The junction had 9 bases not matched to a gene; V was cut back by 5 bases and J by 0 bases. Germline V gene data show CDR1 as SGHTA and CDR2 as FQGTGA. This CDR3 is built from 16 residues. The CDR3 DNA is TGTGCCAGCAGCCGGAACAGGGGCACTTCTAACTATGGCTACACCTTC. It encodes CASSRNRGTSNYGYTF. The variable domain in full, with the rest retrieved from reference TRBV7-3 and TRBJ1-2, is GAGVSQTPSNKVTEKGKYVELRCDPISGHTALYWYRQSLGQGPEFLIYFQGTGAADDSGLPNDRFFAVRPEGSVSTLKIQRTERGDSAVYLCASSRNRGTSNYGYTFGSGTRLTVV.

The chain joins TRBV11-2 to TRBJ1-2, with 10 bases that match TRBD1. With 5 bases clipped from V and 3 bases from J, the junction kept 12 bases outside the gene matches. The CDR3 spans 17 residues. Germline values: CDR1 SGHAT, CDR2 FQNNGV. The CDR3 coding sequence is TGTGCCAGCAGCATAGTCGGGACAGGGGTCATTGACTATGGCTACACCTTC. Its translation is CASSIVGTGVIDYGYTF.

The genes are TRBV13 and TRBJ2-3, with D uncertain. CDR3 length equals 14 residues. The V gene's germline CDR1 is PRHDT and CDR2 FYEKMQ (reference sequence). The V end was cut by 4 bases, the J end by 1 base, with 9 bases between. CDR3 nucleotide sequence: TGTGCCAGCAGCTCCTCGGTCGGCACAGATACGCAGTATTTT. Encoded protein: CASSSSVGTDTQYF.

The chain joins TRBV6-5 to TRBJ2-5; TRBD1 aligns across 10 bases. J lost 5 bases, V lost 4 bases, and 10 bases had no gene match. Germline CDR1 reads MNHEY; CDR2 reads SVGAGI. This CDR3 comprises 16 residues. The CDR3 spells CASSSSWDRGSETQYF. CDR3 sequence (DNA): TGTGCCAGCAGTTCCTCCTGGGACAGGGGATCCGAGACCCAGTACTTC.

V is TRBV7-6 and J is TRBJ1-6; 8 nucleotides align to TRBD1. This CDR3 contains 16 residues. The junction had 8 bases not matched to a gene; V was cut back by 0 bases and J by 10 bases. The germline V gene has CDR1 SGHVS and CDR2 FNYEAQ. The CDR3 coding sequence is TGTGCCAGCAGCTTAGCCCCCCAGGGGGCGTACTCACCCCTCCACTTT. It specifies CASSLAPQGAYSPLHF.

V gene TRBV18 combines with J gene TRBJ1-2; 8 positions match TRBD1. There are 18 residues in the CDR3. Germline-derived CDR1 and CDR2 are KGHSH and LQKENI. J lost 3 bases, V lost 3 bases, and 15 bases had no gene match. CDR3 region: CASSPPSGQEGPYYGYTF. The CDR3 nucleotides are TGTGCCAGCTCACCCCCCTCGGGACAGGAAGGTCCTTACTATGGCTACACCTTC.

This rearrangement joins TRBV18 to TRBJ1-1, with D possibly being TRBD1 (5 bases). The germline V gene encodes CDR1 KGHSH and CDR2 LQKENI. The V end lost 0 bases, the J end lost 7 bases, and 15 bases lay between the germline ends. The CDR3 totals 15 residues. As DNA, the CDR3 is TGTGCCAGCTCACCACCGTTCTCGGGGGATCATGAAGCTTTCTTT. Translated: CASSPPFSGDHEAFF.

The chain combines TRBV12-5 with TRBJ2-7, with 7 bases matching TRBD1. The CDR3 sequence is 11 residues long. After removal of 5 bases from V and 11 bases from J, the junction contained 6 bases not matched to a gene. Germline V gene sequence: CDR1 LGHNT, CDR2 FRNRAP. This CDR3 is CASGNLGTEYF. Here the CDR3 DNA reads TGTGCTAGTGGTAATCTCGGGACAGAGTACTTC.

This rearrangement joins TRBV15 to TRBJ1-2, with D possibly TRBD1 on 5 matching bases. CDR1 is LNHNV and CDR2 is YYDKDF in the germline V gene (reference sequence). The CDR3 loop spans 15 amino acids. V gave up 0 bases and J gave up 4 bases, with 12 bases separating them. This CDR3 is CATSRERWGFYGYTF. CDR3 in DNA: TGTGCCACCAGCAGAGAAAGGTGGGGCTTCTATGGCTACACCTTC.

V gene TRBV5-1 combines with J gene TRBJ2-3; 13 positions match TRBD2. The germline V gene has CDR1 SGHRS and CDR2 YFSETQ. The CDR3 sequence is 17 residues long. V lost 4 bases and J lost 2; bases outside the gene matches: 7. CDR3 loop: CASSATTSGGPTDTQYF. As DNA, the CDR3 is TGCGCCAGCAGCGCGACGACTAGCGGGGGGCCCACAGATACGCAGTATTTT.

J is TRBJ2-3 and V is TRBV6-2 or TRBV6-3; TRBD1 is a possible D gene (6 bases). CDR1 and CDR2 from the germline V gene are MNHEY and SVGEGT. Trimming removed 2 bases at V and 2 bases at J, with 17 bases between. The CDR3 loop spans 17 amino acids. DNA of the CDR3: TGTGCCAGCAGTTACAGGTTAGGGGGTGGGGCCACAGATACGCAGTATTTT. Amino acid sequence: CASSYRLGGGATDTQYF.

V gene TRBV24-1 combines with J gene TRBJ2-3; D possibly corresponds to TRBD2 (6 bases). Germline V CDR1 and CDR2: KGHDR, SFDVKD. The CDR3 loop spans 13 amino acids. The germline V and J ends were trimmed by 6 bases and 5 bases, with 11 bases remaining between them. In nucleotides, the CDR3 is TGTGCCACCAGTCCCGGGGGAGTAGATACGCAGTATTTT. Residues: CATSPGGVDTQYF.

In its sample, this clone was seen once. In DNA form, the CDR3 reads TGCAGTGCTAGTCGGGACATTCTGGTGGAAAAACTGTTTTTT. Translated, it gives CSASRDILVEKLFF. This rearrangement joins TRBV20-1 to TRBJ1-4; D may be TRBD1 (6 bases). In germline, CDR1 is DFQATT, CDR2 SNEGSKA (reference sequence). This CDR3 has 14 amino acids. Deletions cut 3 bases from V and 8 bases from J, with 16 bases between.

About this clone: The same CDR3 is also encoded by other DNA sequences in this sample. The chain carries TRBV19 and TRBJ2-7; 8 bases align to TRBD1. The CDR3 totals 14 residues. Trimming took 6 bases from V and 0 from J; bases not matched to a gene: 4. Germline values: CDR1 LNHDA, CDR2 SQIVND (reference sequence). CDR3 amino acids: CASSRTGSSYEQYF. The CDR3 DNA follows: TGTGCCAGTAGCCGGACAGGGTCCTCCTACGAGCAGTACTTC.

This clone turned up a few times. This chain uses TRBV5-1 with TRBJ1-1; D ambiguous. Trimming cost V 0 bases and J 2 bases, with 11 bases left between them. Germline V gene sequence: CDR1 SGHRS, CDR2 YFSETQ. The CDR3 covers 15 residues. CDR3 in DNA: TGCGCCAGCAGCTTGGCCTCGGTCTTAAACACTGAAGCTTTCTTT. This translates into CASSLASVLNTEAFF.

This chain connects TRBV25-1 to TRBJ2-3; 13 bases map to TRBD2. In germline, CDR1 is MGHDK, CDR2 SYGVNS. V dropped 4 bases and J dropped 6; count of bases not matched to a gene: 10. This CDR3 is built from 17 residues. CDR3 sequence (DNA): TGTGCCAGCAGTGCCCGAACTAGCGGGGGGGCAGGGGATACGCAGTATTTT. It is translated as CASSARTSGGAGDTQYF.

This chain connects TRBV5-4 to TRBJ2-7, with 13 bases fitting TRBD2. V dropped 3 bases and J dropped 2; count of bases not matched to a gene: 2. Per the germline V gene, CDR1 is SGHNT and CDR2 is YYREEE (reference sequence). The CDR3 covers 15 residues. CDR3 in DNA: TGTGCCAGCAGCTCAGGACTAGCGGGAGCCTACGAGCAGTACTTC. Translating it yields CASSSGLAGAYEQYF.

The V and J genes are TRBV6-5 and TRBJ1-6; D is undetermined. The CDR3 is 15 residues long. Germline V gene lookup returns CDR1 MNHEY and CDR2 SVGAGI. Trimming took off 8 bases at V and 4 bases at J, with 15 bases between the two ends. The CDR3 loop is CASGRGNSYNSPLHF. The CDR3, as DNA: TGTGCCAGCGGGCGTGGAAATTCGTATAATTCACCCCTCCACTTT.

The chain uses TRBV5-1 and TRBJ2-7; possibly TRBD2 for D (5 bases). CDR3 length equals 14 residues. Deletions cut 4 bases from V and 2 bases from J, with 13 bases between. The germline V gene has CDR1 SGHRS and CDR2 YFSETQ. CDR3 amino acids: CASSPRTSTYEQYF. CDR3 coding DNA: TGCGCCAGCAGCCCTAGGACTTCCACCTACGAGCAGTACTTC.

The J gene is TRBJ2-7, the V gene TRBV3-1 (or the pseudogene TRBV3-2), with D possibly matching TRBD2 (6 bases). The V gene lost 4 bases and the J gene lost 0 bases, with 19 bases spanning the gap. The CDR3 runs to 17 residues. CDR1 is LGHDT, CDR2 YNNKEL, per germline (reference sequence). The CDR3 region has the DNA TGTGCCAGCAGCCCCTGGGCGGGCGGGGCAATCTCCTACGAGCAGTACTTC. It codes for CASSPWAGGAISYEQYF.

This clone was observed once. This chain links TRBV3-1 (or the pseudogene TRBV3-2) with TRBJ1-6; a weak D match, TRBD1 (6 bases). The ends were cut back, 4 bases at V and 5 bases at J, with 9 bases in the middle. CDR1 LGHDT and CDR2 YNNKEL come from the germline V gene (reference sequence). The CDR3 totals 14 residues. CDR3 bases: TGTGCCAGCAGCCTTACAGGGAATAATTCACCCCTCCACTTT. Its protein product is CASSLTGNNSPLHF.

This chain uses TRBV3-1 (or the pseudogene TRBV3-2) with TRBJ1-3, with D possibly matching TRBD1 (5 bases). Germline-derived CDR1 and CDR2 are LGHDT and YNNKEL (reference sequence). The germline V and J ends were trimmed by 0 bases and 3 bases, with 9 bases remaining between them. The CDR3 runs to 15 residues. CDR3 region: CASSQDSGLGNTIYF. The DNA of the CDR3 is TGTGCCAGCAGCCAAGATTCAGGGCTTGGAAACACCATATATTTT.